The 9 T cell receptor beta chains listed next were all sequenced from one sample in a study of blood T cell repertoires in COVID-19. Produced via immunoSEQ multiplex PCR; TCRdb's table is partial and in-frame only. Here the sample spans roughly 300,000 clones, around 85% being singletons. Sequences were obtained from peripheral blood. The receptors originated from a human donor with COVID-19, enrolled during active disease. The donor label of this sample is uncertain.

The chain carries TRBV3-1 (or the pseudogene TRBV3-2) and TRBJ2-3, with 11 bases lining up with TRBD2. The J segment lost 5 bases and the V segment lost 0 bases, leaving 7 bases of the junction unmatched. CDR1 and CDR2 from the germline V gene are LGHDT and YNNKEL (reference sequence). CDR3 length equals 17 residues. CDR3 in DNA: TGTGCCAGCAGCCAAGATCCCCACCTAGCGGGAGGAGATACGCAGTATTTT. Translated: CASSQDPHLAGGDTQYF.

The chain recombines TRBV18 with TRBJ2-2; 10 positions match TRBD2. This CDR3 region has 16 residues. Trimming cost V 4 bases and J 0 bases; bases outside gene matches: 2. From germline, CDR1 is KGHSH and CDR2 LQKENI. CDR3 DNA sequence: TGTGCCAGCTCACTCGGACTAGCGGCGAACACCGGGGAGCTGTTTTTT. Translating gives CASSLGLAANTGELFF.

J is TRBJ2-7 and V is TRBV2; D might be TRBD1 (6 bases). The ends were cut back, 8 bases at V and 0 bases at J, with 14 bases in the middle. This CDR3 is built from 14 residues. The V gene's germline CDR1 is SNHLY and CDR2 FYNNEI. The CDR3 loop is CASSAQGSSYEQYF. DNA for the CDR3: TGTGCCAGCTCAGCACAGGGAAGCTCCTACGAGCAGTACTTC.

The rearrangement joins TRBV7-6 to TRBJ1-1; 10 bases fit TRBD1. In germline, CDR1 is SGHVS, CDR2 FNYEAQ. V lost 2 bases and J lost 0; bases outside the gene matches: 3. This CDR3 is built from 16 residues. The CDR3 here is CASSLYGTGVNTEAFF. The CDR3 bases are TGTGCCAGCAGCTTATATGGGACAGGGGTGAACACTGAAGCTTTCTTT. Supplemented by reference TRBV7-6 and TRBJ1-1, the full variable domain reads GAGVSQSPRYKVTKRGQDVALRCDPISGHVSLYWYRQALGQGPEFLTYFNYEAQQDKSGLPNDRFSAERPEGSISTLTIQRTEQRDSAMYRCASSLYGTGVNTEAFFGQGTRLTVV.

J is TRBJ2-7 and V is TRBV11-2, with 9 bases identical to TRBD1. This CDR3 contains 13 residues. Germline V gives CDR1 SGHAT, CDR2 FQNNGV. The V segment lost 5 bases and the J segment 6 bases; nucleotides outside the gene matches: 5. CDR3 amino acids: CASSRDRAGEQYF. CDR3 DNA: TGTGCCAGCAGCCGGGACAGGGCTGGCGAGCAGTACTTC.

The chain employs TRBV21-1 and TRBJ2-2; TRBD2 is the table's D call, not checked against the DNA. TRBV21-1 counts as a pseudogene. The CDR3 is made up of 13 amino acids. Written as DNA, the CDR3 is TGTGCCAGCAGCAAATTTGGGACTGGGGAGCTGTTTTTT. Translating gives CASSKFGTGELFF.

CDR3 sequence: CASSTSGRAVGGEQFF. Written as DNA, the CDR3 is TGTGCCAGTAGTACTAGCGGGAGGGCCGTTGGGGGTGAGCAGTTCTTC. The chain carries TRBV19 and TRBJ2-1; the match to TRBD2 covers 12 bases. The length of the CDR3 is 16 residues. The V segment lost 4 bases and the J segment 9 bases; nucleotides outside the gene matches: 10. From germline, CDR1 is LNHDA and CDR2 SQIVND (reference sequence).

The chain joins TRBV4-2 to TRBJ1-1, with 7 bases matching TRBD1. V gave up 0 bases and J gave up 1 base; unmatched junction bases: 5. This CDR3 comprises 16 residues. CDR1 is LGHNA and CDR2 is YNFKEQ in the germline V gene. CDR3 protein: CASSQESRTGNTEAFF. The CDR3 nucleotides are TGTGCCAGCAGCCAAGAGTCTAGGACAGGGAACACTGAAGCTTTCTTT.

The rearrangement links TRBV7-6 to TRBJ1-4, with 7 bases fitting TRBD1. Unmatched junction bases numbered 7, after V lost 5 bases and J lost 4 bases. The germline gives CDR1 SGHVS, CDR2 FNYEAQ. This CDR3 has 15 residues. The CDR3 DNA follows: TGTGCCAGCAGCACGCGGACAGGTTTTAATGAAAAACTGTTTTTT. As protein: CASSTRTGFNEKLFF. The whole variable domain, filled in from reference TRBV7-6 and TRBJ1-4, reads GAGVSQSPRYKVTKRGQDVALRCDPISGHVSLYWYRQALGQGPEFLTYFNYEAQQDKSGLPNDRFSAERPEGSISTLTIQRTEQRDSAMYRCASSTRTGFNEKLFFGSGTQLSVL.